The sequence of this T cell receptor beta chain was determined in a study of cytomegalovirus exposure and HLA in healthy donors. Clones were read by immunoSEQ multiplex PCR, and TCRdb kept only the in-frame ones, dropping some. The sample yields approximately 160,000 clones, 75% to 90% seen once. There are 16 residues in the CDR3. Germline V gene lookup returns CDR1 LGHNA and CDR2 YNFKEQ. V shed 2 bases and J 2 bases; nucleotides not matched to a gene: 3. The material sequenced was PBMCs. The rearrangement joins TRBV4-2 to TRBJ2-7, with 13 bases aligning to TRBD2. The source of this sequence is a woman in her late teens or twenties in good health and CMV-seronegative. CDR3 nucleotide sequence: TGTGCCAGCAGCCAAACTAGCGGGAGGGGCACCTACGAGCAGTACTTC. Protein: CASSQTSGRGTYEQYF.